Listed below are T cell receptor beta chains from one sample, sequenced in a study of CD8+ T cells in alopecia areata. The data were produced by immunoSEQ multiplex PCR, yet TCRdb's version contains in-frame clones alone and is incomplete. The sample has around 190,000 clones, about 56% seen once. The sequenced material came from CD8+ T cells sorted from blood. The receptor set was obtained from a human donor in good health. Both conserved end residues are part of each CDR3. The D gene is left open where the match is weak. Clone sizes are given selectively: once, few, many, or a class where the clone is expanded.

size: few; D: NA; J: TRBJ2-7; V: TRBV6-4; DNA: TGTGCCAGCAGATCCGGTACATCCCCATCCTACGAGCAGTACTTC; CDR3: CASRSGTSPSYEQYF
size: few; D: NA; J: TRBJ2-4; V: TRBV7-9; DNA: TGTGCCAGCAGTCAAGCTTCAGGGAGCATTCAGTACTTC; CDR3: CASSQASGSIQYF
size: NA; D: TRBD1; J: TRBJ1-6; V: TRBV2; DNA: TGTGCCAGCAGTGGATATGGACAGGGGAATTCACCCCTCCACTTT; CDR3: CASSGYGQGNSPLHF
size: once; D: NA; J: TRBJ2-5; V: TRBV14; DNA: TGTGCCAGCAGCCAAGAAAGCTCTTCCGAGACCCAGTACTTC; CDR3: CASSQESSSETQYF
size: NA; D: NA; J: TRBJ1-1; V: TRBV7-9; DNA: TGTGCCAGCAGCTTTAGTCGCTTGGGCACTGAAGCTTTCTTT; CDR3: CASSFSRLGTEAFF
size: NA; D: TRBD2; J: TRBJ2-7; V: TRBV7-8; DNA: TGTGCCAGCAGCCAAATGACTAGCGGGGGGCTCTACGAGCAGTACTTC; CDR3: CASSQMTSGGLYEQYF
size: NA; D: TRBD2; J: TRBJ2-7; V: TRBV7-2; DNA: TGTGCCAGCAGTTTAATAGCGGGGAGCGCCTACGAGCAGTACTTC; CDR3: CASSLIAGSAYEQYF
size: NA; D: TRBD2; J: TRBJ2-7; V: TRBV2; DNA: TGTGCCAGCAGTGATAGCGGGATTACCTACGAGCAGTACTTC; CDR3: CASSDSGITYEQYF
size: NA; D: TRBD1; J: TRBJ2-7; V: TRBV30; DNA: TGTGCCGGTTATTCGAAGGACAGGGGCTTTGACTACGAGCAGTACTTC; CDR3: CAGYSKDRGFDYEQYF
size: NA; D: NA; J: TRBJ1-5; V: TRBV30; DNA: TGTGCCTGGAGCCTCGACAGCAATCAGCCCCAGCATTTT; CDR3: CAWSLDSNQPQHF
size: few; D: NA; J: TRBJ1-1; V: TRBV19; DNA: TGTGCCAGTAAAACGACGGCGAACACTGAAGCTTTCTTT; CDR3: CASKTTANTEAFF
size: once; D: NA; J: TRBJ2-1; V: TRBV20-1; DNA: TGCAGTGTGCCGGCGGGGAATGAGCAGTTCTTC; CDR3: CSVPAGNEQFF
size: NA; D: NA; J: TRBJ1-5; V: TRBV7-6; DNA: TGTGCCAGCAGCTTAGGGCCAGGGAATAGCAATCAGCCCCAGCATTTT; CDR3: CASSLGPGNSNQPQHF
size: NA; D: TRBD2; J: TRBJ2-1; V: TRBV19; DNA: TGTGCCAGTAGTCTGCGGGACTACCAGTTCTTC; CDR3: CASSLRDYQFF
size: NA; D: TRBD1; J: TRBJ1-4; V: TRBV5-6; DNA: TGTGCCAGCAGCTTGCCCTCCCAGGGGGCGAATCTTGAAAAACTGTTTTTT; CDR3: CASSLPSQGANLEKLFF
size: NA; D: NA; J: TRBJ2-3; V: TRBV7-6; DNA: TGTGCCAGCGGCGATGGCTCAGATACGCAGTATTTT; CDR3: CASGDGSDTQYF
size: few; D: NA; J: TRBJ2-1; V: TRBV21-1; DNA: TGTGCCAGCAGCAAAGGAGATGCAGGGCTCACACTTCTTTCCTACAATGAGCAGTTCTTC; CDR3: CASSKGDAGLTLLSYNEQFF
size: NA; D: NA; J: TRBJ1-1; V: TRBV29-1; DNA: TGCAGCGTTGTCGGAAACACTGAAGCTTTCTTT; CDR3: CSVVGNTEAFF
size: few; D: TRBD1; J: TRBJ1-5; V: TRBV11-2; DNA: TGTGCCAGCAGCCACGGGACAGGGGAAGGCAATCAGCCCCAGCATTTT; CDR3: CASSHGTGEGNQPQHF
size: NA; D: NA; J: TRBJ2-6; V: TRBV13; DNA: TGTGCCAGCAGCCCCACGTTAGGCCAGGGCGATTCTGGGGCCAACGTCCTGACTTTC; CDR3: CASSPTLGQGDSGANVLTF
size: NA; D: TRBD1; J: TRBJ1-2; V: TRBV27; DNA: TGTGCCAGCAGGCTCGGTTCGGGACAGGGATTACATGGCTACACCTTC; CDR3: CASRLGSGQGLHGYTF
size: NA; D: TRBD1; J: TRBJ2-6; V: TRBV11-2; DNA: TGTGCCAGCAGCTTTGCCAGGGGACAGGGGGCCTCTGGGGCCAACGTCCTGACTTTC; CDR3: CASSFARGQGASGANVLTF
size: NA; D: TRBD1; J: TRBJ1-5; V: TRBV10-3; DNA: TGTGCCATCAGTGAGTCGGGACAGGGATGGCCCCAGCATTTT; CDR3: CAISESGQGWPQHF
size: NA; D: TRBD2; J: TRBJ2-5; V: TRBV5-1; DNA: TGCGCCAGCAGTTCCGGGGGGGAAGAGACCCAGTACTTC; CDR3: CASSSGGEETQYF
size: once; D: NA; J: TRBJ1-1; V: TRBV7-9; DNA: TGTGCCACCCTGAACTCTAGGACTGAAGCTTTCTTT; CDR3: CATLNSRTEAFF
size: few; D: TRBD2; J: TRBJ2-1; V: TRBV7-9; DNA: TGTGCCAGCAGCGACAGAGCTAGCGGGGGGCATAATGAGCAGTTCTTC; CDR3: CASSDRASGGHNEQFF
size: NA; D: TRBD2; J: TRBJ2-1; V: TRBV29-1; DNA: TGCAGCGTCTTTGGGACTAGCGGGAAGGATGAGCAGTTCTTC; CDR3: CSVFGTSGKDEQFF
size: NA; D: TRBD2; J: TRBJ2-3; V: TRBV9; DNA: TGTGCCAGCAGCGCTGACCCCCGACGGGGGGGCAAGGATACGCAGTATTTT; CDR3: CASSADPRRGGKDTQYF
size: NA; D: NA; J: TRBJ2-1; V: TRBV5-6; DNA: TGTGCCAGCAGCTTGGATGCCGAGCAGTTCTTC; CDR3: CASSLDAEQFF
size: NA; D: NA; J: TRBJ1-1; V: TRBV29-1; DNA: TGCAGCGTTGACGGGCAGCCGATTGCTTTT; CDR3: CSVDGQPIAF
size: NA; D: NA; J: TRBJ1-2; V: TRBV18; DNA: TGTGCCAGCTCACCCGACACCCAGTTCGACGGCTACACCTTC; CDR3: CASSPDTQFDGYTF
size: few; D: NA; J: TRBJ2-7; V: TRBV27; DNA: TGTGCCAGCAGTCGGTCGTTGGGATACGAGCAGTACTTC; CDR3: CASSRSLGYEQYF
size: NA; D: TRBD2; J: TRBJ2-2; V: TRBV5-6; DNA: TGTGCCAGCAGCTCGGTACCGGGACTAGCGGGGGACACCGGGGAGCTGTTTTTT; CDR3: CASSSVPGLAGDTGELFF
size: NA; D: NA; J: TRBJ2-7; V: TRBV9; DNA: TGTGCCAGCAGCTTGGGGGGAGAGCAGTACTTC; CDR3: CASSLGGEQYF
size: once; D: NA; J: TRBJ2-4; V: TRBV9; DNA: TGTGCCAGCAGCGTAGCATGGGGGGAAGGGAACATTCAGTACTTC; CDR3: CASSVAWGEGNIQYF
size: NA; D: NA; J: TRBJ2-3; V: TRBV10-2; DNA: TGCGCCAGCAGTGTAGAGCACCCCCCGGATACGCAGTATTTT; CDR3: CASSVEHPPDTQYF
size: NA; D: NA; J: TRBJ2-7; V: TRBV9; DNA: TGTGCCAGCAGCGCGGACTCCCGCGCCTACGAGCAGTACTTC; CDR3: CASSADSRAYEQYF
size: NA; D: NA; J: TRBJ1-2; V: TRBV6-5; DNA: TGTGCCAGCAGTTACTCCCTGATTGCTGGCTACACCTTC; CDR3: CASSYSLIAGYTF
size: once; D: NA; J: TRBJ2-7; V: TRBV11-2; DNA: TGTGCCAGCAGCTTAGAGGCAGACCCGGGGTACGAGCAGTACTTC; CDR3: CASSLEADPGYEQYF
size: NA; D: TRBD2; J: TRBJ2-3; V: TRBV11-2; DNA: TGTGCCAGCAGCTCATTAGTAGCGGGGGGGCCCCGCACAGATACGCAGTATTTT; CDR3: CASSSLVAGGPRTDTQYF
size: NA; D: TRBD1; J: TRBJ2-7; V: TRBV7-7; DNA: TGTGCCAGCAGCGTGGACAGGGGATTCGAGCAGTACTTC; CDR3: CASSVDRGFEQYF
size: NA; D: NA; J: TRBJ2-5; V: TRBV7-9; DNA: TGTGCCAGCAGCTTACGCCACGAAGAGACCCAGTACTTC; CDR3: CASSLRHEETQYF
size: NA; D: NA; J: TRBJ2-7; V: TRBV5-4; DNA: TGTGCCAGCAGCTTTGGCGGACCCTACGAGCAGTACTTC; CDR3: CASSFGGPYEQYF
size: few; D: TRBD1; J: TRBJ2-3; V: TRBV2; DNA: TGTGCCAGCCTGGGGACAGGGGGCACAGATACGCAGTATTTT; CDR3: CASLGTGGTDTQYF
size: NA; D: NA; J: TRBJ2-5; V: TRBV4-1; DNA: TGCGCCAGCAGCCTAGGTCGGGGCCAAGAGACCCAGTACTTC; CDR3: CASSLGRGQETQYF
size: NA; D: NA; J: TRBJ1-2; V: TRBV11-2; DNA: TGTGCCAGCAGCTTAGGACAGACTCGTAGCTATGGCTACACCTTC; CDR3: CASSLGQTRSYGYTF
size: few; D: NA; J: TRBJ2-7; V: TRBV29-1; DNA: TGCAGCGCTGACCCGGGGCTCCGGATCGTTTACTACGAGCAGTACTTC; CDR3: CSADPGLRIVYYEQYF